Below, 8 T cell receptor beta chains from the same sample are listed, as sequenced in a study of response to subunit inactivated influenza vaccine. TCRdb ran MiXCR on the RT-PCR reads and lists one entry per CDR3 protein. The table records about 650,000 distinct CDR3 sequences, 15% to 19% of them present only once. Sequenced material: PBMCs from blood, taken 11 to 12 days after vaccination. The receptor set was obtained from a middle-aged man who received an inactivated influenza vaccine.

This clonotype occurred a few times. V usage is TRBV24-1 and J usage is TRBJ2-7, with TRBD1 matching 7 bases. Germline-derived CDR1 and CDR2 are KGHDR and SFDVKD. This CDR3 has 13 amino acids. The ends lost 5 bases at V and 4 bases at J; junction bases unmatched: 4. The CDR3 DNA sequence: TGTGCCACCAGTGCAGGGGGAGCATACGAGCAGTACTTC. This encodes CATSAGGAYEQYF.

This clonotype was seen a handful of times. CDR3 sequence (DNA): TGCGCCAGCAGCCGCGTCACGAGCGGCGGGGAGCTGTTTTTT. Translation gives CASSRVTSGGELFF. The V and J genes are TRBV5-1 and TRBJ2-2; D is perhaps TRBD2 (5 bases). Trimming took 4 bases from V and 7 from J, leaving 14 bases between them. This CDR3 contains 14 residues. The germline V gene has CDR1 SGHRS and CDR2 YFSETQ.

At least ten counts were recorded for this clonotype. The J gene is TRBJ1-2, the V gene TRBV15; D unclear. CDR1 and CDR2 from the germline V gene are LNHNV and YYDKDF (reference sequence). CDR3 length: 15 residues. V was clipped by 4 bases and J by 5 bases, with 17 bases between them. The CDR3 DNA follows: TGTGCCACCAGCACCATACCGGGCGCCGTATATGGCTACACCTTC. Translating it yields CATSTIPGAVYGYTF. The full variable domain, completed using reference TRBV15 and TRBJ1-2, is DAMVIQNPRYQVTQFGKPVTLSCSQTLNHNVMYWYQQKSSQAPKLLFHYYDKDFNNEADTPDNFQSRRPNTSFCFLDIRSPGLGDTAMYLCATSTIPGAVYGYTFGSGTRLTVV.

The rearrangement joins TRBV28 to TRBJ2-3, with D unresolved. V lost 1 base and J lost 4, with 12 bases in between. Germline values: CDR1 MDHEN, CDR2 SYDVKM. The CDR3 spans 15 residues. This CDR3 is CASSLSGVAPDTQYF. CDR3 DNA: TGTGCCAGCAGTTTATCGGGTGTGGCCCCAGATACGCAGTATTTT. The variable domain in full, with the rest retrieved from reference TRBV28 and TRBJ2-3, is DVKVTQSSRYLVKRTGEKVFLECVQDMDHENMFWYRQDPGLGLRLIYFSYDVKMKEKGDIPEGYSVSREKKERFSLILESASTNQTSMYLCASSLSGVAPDTQYFGPGTRLTVL.

This chain links TRBV20-1 with TRBJ1-2; 7 nucleotides line up with TRBD1. Germline V gene data show CDR1 as DFQATT and CDR2 as SNEGSKA (reference sequence). This CDR3 spans 14 amino acids. Trimming took 4 bases from V and 6 from J; bases not matched to a gene: 11. The DNA of the CDR3 is TGCAGTGCTACGCCTGGGACAGCCAAGGATGGCTACACCTTC. Protein: CSATPGTAKDGYTF.

The chain is built from TRBV11-3 and TRBJ2-2, with 8 bases that match TRBD2. CDR3 size: 16 residues. From germline, CDR1 is SGHNT and CDR2 YENEEA. V was pared by 3 bases and J by 4 bases, with 7 bases of the junction left unmatched. DNA for the CDR3: TGTGCCAGCAGCTTCGAAGCGGGAGCGGCCACCGGGGAGCTGTTTTTT. Its protein is CASSFEAGAATGELFF.

V usage is TRBV5-6 and J usage is TRBJ2-7; possible D gene TRBD1, 6 bases. The CDR3 loop spans 16 amino acids. The germline CDR1 and CDR2 sequences are SGHDT and YYEEEE. Trimming shortened V by 1 base and J by 0 bases, and 14 bases separated the two germline ends. CDR3 residues: CASSLPGQWDSYEQYF. CDR3 sequence (DNA): TGTGCCAGCAGCTTGCCTGGACAGTGGGACTCCTACGAGCAGTACTTC.

This clonotype was observed a handful of times. The chain uses TRBV24-1 and TRBJ2-3; no clear D. The CDR3 covers 11 residues. Germline V gene lookup returns CDR1 KGHDR and CDR2 SFDVKD. V was cut by 7 bases and J by 8 bases, with 9 bases left in between. Here the CDR3 reads CATSVLGTQYF. The CDR3, as DNA: TGTGCCACCAGCGTCCTCGGTACGCAGTATTTT.